The 15 T cell receptor beta chains below were found in one sample sequenced in a study of blood T cells in healthy people across ages. A J-beta primer mix and a sample-barcoded 5' primer were used in a second PCR of about 6 to 12 cycles. TCRdb analysed the 5' RACE reads with MiXCR anew, one entry per CDR3 protein. This sample carries 450,000 to 700,000 distinct CDR3 sequences, roughly 28% of them seen once, and the ten largest clones take around 18%. Sequences were obtained from blood. Every receptor here comes from a woman in her 70s in good health.

V usage is TRBV30 and J usage is TRBJ1-3, with D unclear. Germline V lookup: CDR1 GTSNPN, CDR2 SVGIG (reference sequence). The CDR3 spans 11 residues. Trimming removed 3 bases at V and 12 bases at J, with 12 bases between. CDR3 region: CAWRMNGNIYF. In DNA, the CDR3 is TGTGCCTGGAGAATGAATGGCAACATATATTTT.

This chain joins TRBV28 and TRBJ2-7, with 9 bases lining up with TRBD1. The CDR3 consists of 14 residues. CDR1 is MDHEN and CDR2 is SYDVKM in the germline V gene. The junction had 8 bases not matched to a gene; V was cut back by 4 bases and J by 7 bases. CDR3 amino acids: CASSSSGTGSEQYF. The CDR3 DNA is TGTGCCAGCAGTTCCTCCGGGACAGGGAGTGAGCAGTACTTC.

This chain connects TRBV27 to TRBJ1-4; D remains unclear. Germline V gene sequence: CDR1 MNHEY, CDR2 SMNVEV (reference sequence). The CDR3 is 15 amino acids. Between the trimmed V and J ends, which lost 2 bases and 5 bases, there was a span of 12 bases. Written as DNA, the CDR3 is TGTGCCAGCAGTTTAAGTCTAGGGCTGAATGAAAAACTGTTTTTT. This gives the protein CASSLSLGLNEKLFF.

CDR3 sequence (DNA): TGTGCCAGCACCCCCGGGAGTACAGATACGCAGTATTTT. Protein sequence: CASTPGSTDTQYF. The rearrangement joins TRBV12-3 or TRBV12-4 to TRBJ2-3; D may be TRBD2 (6 bases). V lost 7 bases and J lost 3, with 11 bases in between. CDR3 size: 13 residues.

The rearrangement joins TRBV6-5 to TRBJ1-2; D remains ambiguous. With 6 bases removed from V and 2 bases from J, the gap between germline ends came to 10 bases. This CDR3 is 13 amino acids long. In germline, CDR1 is MNHEY, CDR2 SVGAGI. The chain's CDR3 is CASSLQKNYGYTF. The CDR3 nucleotides read TGTGCCAGCAGCCTTCAGAAAAACTATGGCTACACCTTC.

To note about this clonotype: One end of the junction fails to match germline, which may point to a read error. The chain couples TRBV2 to TRBJ2-7, with 13 bases that match TRBD2. Per the germline V gene, CDR1 is SNHLY and CDR2 is FYNNEI. The CDR3 consists of 16 residues. The CDR3 sequence is CTSRVLAGGRADEQYF. As DNA, the CDR3 is TGTACCAGCAGGGTACTAGCGGGGGGGAGAGCTGACGAGCAGTACTTC.

At least ten counts were recorded for this clonotype. This chain links TRBV7-9 with TRBJ2-7; D unclear. Trimming removed 3 bases from V and 5 bases from J, with 5 bases in between. CDR1 is SEHNR, CDR2 FQNEAQ, per germline (reference sequence). This CDR3 has 11 amino acids. DNA for the CDR3: TGTGCCAGCAGCTTTTTAAACGAGCAGTACTTC. Its translation is CASSFLNEQYF.

At least ten counts were recorded for this clonotype. This chain links TRBV7-6 with TRBJ2-7; the match to TRBD1 covers 7 bases. J lost 0 bases, V lost 5 bases, and 10 bases had no gene match. Germline V gene lookup returns CDR1 SGHVS and CDR2 FNYEAQ. The CDR3 extends over 16 amino acids. The CDR3 is CASSPSGGQTSYEQYF. CDR3 DNA sequence: TGTGCCAGCAGCCCATCTGGGGGACAGACCTCCTACGAGCAGTACTTC.

In its sample, this clonotype was seen a few times. The chain couples TRBV20-1 to TRBJ1-4; no firm D call. Germline values: CDR1 DFQATT, CDR2 SNEGSKA (reference sequence). With 6 bases removed from V and 8 bases from J, the gap between germline ends came to 19 bases. The CDR3 has 14 residues. The CDR3 loop is CSAGRPTQAEKLFF. As DNA, the CDR3 is TGCAGTGCAGGTAGACCTACTCAGGCAGAAAAACTGTTTTTT.

The gene calls are TRBV6-4 and TRBJ1-2; TRBD1 is a possible D gene (5 bases). The CDR3 spans 13 residues. Germline lookup yields CDR1 MRHNA and CDR2 SNTAGT. V lost 7 bases and J lost 11, with 20 bases in between. The CDR3 region has the DNA TGTGCCAGCACCTATACGACAGTCTTTGGTTACACCTTC. It encodes CASTYTTVFGYTF.

The chain recombines TRBV5-1 with TRBJ1-2; 8 bases are shared with TRBD1. The germline CDR1 and CDR2 sequences are SGHRS and YFSETQ. The CDR3 extends over 13 amino acids. V was clipped by 3 bases and J by 6 bases; unmatched bases: 4. The CDR3: CASSSRTGNGYTF. The CDR3 DNA is TGCGCCAGCAGCTCCCGGACAGGGAATGGCTACACCTTC.

This clonotype was detected many times. This chain links TRBV5-6 with TRBJ2-5; 11 bases are shared with TRBD2. The assigned J gene may be wrong: the sequence end matches TRBJ2-1 better. The germline CDR1 and CDR2 sequences are SGHDT and YYEEEE. CDR3 length: 17 residues. The DNA of the CDR3 is TGTGCCAGCAGCTCCACCCTAGCGGGGGGTGCCTACAATGAGCAGTTCTTC. It translates to CASSSTLAGGAYNEQFF.

Remarks on this clonotype: This may be a read error: a much more frequent sequence differs by one nucleotide. The chain links TRBV5-8 to TRBJ2-3; D could derive from TRBD1 or TRBD2 (5 bases each). The CDR3 runs 14 residues. V was shortened by 6 bases and J by 3 bases, with 14 bases between the two germline ends. In germline, CDR1 is SGHTS, CDR2 YDEGEE. This CDR3 reads CASTLGRATDTQYF. CDR3 sequence (DNA): TGTGCCAGCACCCTGGGACGAGCGACAGATACGCAGTATTTT. Using reference TRBV5-8 and TRBJ2-3 for the parts outside the CDR3, the full variable domain is EAGVTQSPTHLIKTRGQQATLRCSPISGHTSVYWYQQALGLGLQFLLWYDEGEERNRGNFPPRFSGRQFPNYSSELNVNALELEDSALYLCASTLGRATDTQYFGPGTRLTVL.

This clonotype was counted a single time. This chain links TRBV4-3 with TRBJ1-2; TRBD1 might be the D (6 bases). V lost 0 bases, J lost 8 bases, and 16 bases lay in between. CDR1 and CDR2 from the germline V gene are LGHNA and YSLEER. CDR3 size: 15 residues. The CDR3 loop reads CASSQELTGPIGYTF. The CDR3 nucleotides are TGCGCCAGCAGCCAAGAGTTGACAGGACCGATCGGCTACACCTTC.

Comments on this clonotype: A junction boundary mismatches the germline segment, possibly from a read error. The chain joins TRBV5-1 to TRBJ2-7, with D maybe TRBD2 (5 bases). The germline V gene encodes CDR1 SGHRS and CDR2 YFSETQ. The CDR3 spans 14 residues. The DNA of the CDR3 is TGTGCCAGCACTCAGCGAGGGAACCCGTACGAGCAGTACTTC. It yields the protein CASTQRGNPYEQYF.